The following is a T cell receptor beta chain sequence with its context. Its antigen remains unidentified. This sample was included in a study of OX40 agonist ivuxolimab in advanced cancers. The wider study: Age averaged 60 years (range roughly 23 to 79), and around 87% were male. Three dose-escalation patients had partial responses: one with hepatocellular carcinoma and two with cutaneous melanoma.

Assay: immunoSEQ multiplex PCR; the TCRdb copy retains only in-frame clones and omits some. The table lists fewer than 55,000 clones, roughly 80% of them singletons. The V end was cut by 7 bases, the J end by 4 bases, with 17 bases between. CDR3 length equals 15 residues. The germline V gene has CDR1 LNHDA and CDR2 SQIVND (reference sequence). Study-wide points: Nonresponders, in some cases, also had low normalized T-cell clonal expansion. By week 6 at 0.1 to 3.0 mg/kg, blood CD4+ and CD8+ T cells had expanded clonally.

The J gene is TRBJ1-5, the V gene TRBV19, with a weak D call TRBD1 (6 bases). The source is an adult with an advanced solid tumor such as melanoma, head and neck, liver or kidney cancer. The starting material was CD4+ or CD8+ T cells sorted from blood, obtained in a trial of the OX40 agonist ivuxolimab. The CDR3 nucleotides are TGTGCCAGTACCTTGGGAGGACAGACAAATCAGCCCCAGCATTTT. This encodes CASTLGGQTNQPQHF.